This TCR beta chain was found in a study of cytomegalovirus exposure and HLA in healthy donors listed by TCRdb under 2017. About the investigation overall: An earlier analysis of 550 to 700 of the donors reported 250 to 300 Gb of sequence data and 117 million unique TCR beta sequences from some 180 million T cells. Among over 350 genotyped donors of the cohort, an average of 235,054 unique TCR beta nucleotide sequences were sequenced per donor, around 20% of them non-productive. A later genetic analysis took genome-wide SNP genotypes for about 55% of the roughly 700 donors and used that subset as a discovery cohort. Rather than drawing on any new phenotypic data, the later analysis identified candidate immune exposures from TCR beta sequences and the way those sequences occurred across donors. Typing coverage differed by locus: A, B, C, DRB1 and DQB1 were typed in roughly 629-640 donors, DQA1 in around 500, DPA1 in some 610, and DPB1 in 450 to 490. Of the roughly 420 genotyped donors, 81% were placed in the genetic ancestry cluster associated with self-reported Caucasian donors. A later analysis re-analyzed previously published TCR beta repertoires from roughly 600 donors and added high-resolution HLA genotyping to study TCR occurrence patterns. Roughly five DR-DQ haplotypes were treated as single units for association and clustering because of strong linkage in the cohort. HLA typing included class I and class II loci at four-digit resolution. A separate validation cohort of 90 to 150 different subjects was used in addition to the roughly 700-subject first cohort. Donor age, sex, ethnicity and CMV serostatus were compiled alongside the repertoire data. The study was designed to test whether signatures of past pathogen exposure could be identified by cataloging public T cell receptors. Every discovery cohort repertoire had been produced on one sequencing platform. The study profiled the T cell repertoires of approximately 700 subjects by immunosequencing and related them to cytomegalovirus serostatus. An earlier analysis of about 620 of the donors applied high-throughput TCR beta sequencing to assess whether each TCR beta V gene segment acted as functional or pseudogenic. High-throughput TCR immunosequencing, statistical association of individual TCRs with disease status, and machine learning were combined to predict cytomegalovirus infection status. An early release covering 500 to 750 HLA-typed donors comprised about 290 gigabases of sequencing data and tens of millions of unique TCR sequences. Paper-wide results and their limitations: The study gave a list of 150 to 200 TCR beta chains associated with cytomegalovirus. While some public TCRs were present in many individuals, most TCR sequences turned up only very rarely across donors. The presence/absence analyses assumed that sequencing depth was roughly uniform across donors, and that assumption may not be true. Some IMGT-functional V segments, including TRBV6-2 and TRBV6-3, could not be distinguished by the 87-base-pair reads and were therefore excluded. In both the original and validation cohorts, the classifier was reported to diagnose cytomegalovirus status with high specificity and sensitivity. The authors suggested that the approach could potentially be extended to other disease states and immunological phenotypes. An earlier analysis of approximately 600 of the donors showed that most TCR beta V segments appeared in productive rearrangements either about 90% or about 30% of the time, which broadly matched IMGT annotations. A further reported finding was that TCR beta sequences accurately predicted the HLA-A and HLA-B alleles for most subjects in the first cohort. In a later genetic analysis, fewer N-insertions in productive TCRs were reported among donors in an Asian-associated ancestry cluster than the roughly 710-donor mean. Most CMV-associated TCR beta chains appeared to be HLA-restricted in a later analysis, and the HLA associations seemed to be driven largely by CMV exposure. In a later analysis, the rate of TCR association differed among HLA loci, with DRB1 alleles having the most associated TCRs and HLA-C alleles having the fewest. Specific HLA alleles were associated with 15,000 to 20,000 TCR beta sequences at a false discovery rate of 0.05 in a later analysis. When HLA alleles, especially DR and DQ, strongly co-occurred, attributing TCR associations to individual alleles was difficult. Correlated functional status among segregating V segments might reflect linkage disequilibrium, but an unknown experimental factor could not be ruled out. Roughly 17 rarely observed V segments, including chromosome 9 orphons, were excluded from the earlier analysis of approximately 500 of the donors because counts were too low. The cohort was sequenced for TCR beta chains only, and without alpha or paired-chain data the features that could be detected were limited. Because HLA typing was missing for some donors at each locus, association tests included only the typed subset. In a later analysis, HLA-associated TCR beta chains were found to be more clonally expanded and to have lower generation probabilities than equally common non-associated chains. An association between a missense DCLRE1C variant and V-gene and J-gene trimming of TCR beta chains was found in a later genetic analysis and replicated in an independent cohort. A later analysis reported that several top co-occurrence clusters appeared linked to parvovirus B19, influenza, CMV and Epstein-Barr virus. In vitro tests confirmed that a few of the cytomegalovirus-associated TCR beta chains recognize cytomegalovirus antigens. A group of highly shared sequence variants was considered likely to be a technical artifact of the sequencing pipeline. CMV serostatus was the only immune exposure information available for the cohort.

CDR1 and CDR2 were assigned from the germline V gene as KGHSH and LQKENI. V drops 3 bases and J drops 4 bases, leaving 7 bases in between. CDR3 length: 14 amino acids, cysteine to phenylalanine. The sequence is cut down to CDR3 DNA, 42 bases in frame from base 1. Receptor amplification or capture employed the immunoSEQ multiplex PCR assay. For the multiplex PCR, a mixture combining 60 forward primers for TCR Vbeta segments and 13 reverse primers for TCR Jbeta segments was used. Amplification of the CDR3 region of rearranged TCR beta genes was performed with a multiplex PCR assay on genomic DNA. Amplified TCR beta libraries were sequenced as 87-base-pair reads on the Illumina HiSeq System. For the original study's pipeline: In a later analysis, around 80 million unique TCR beta chains were counted across the approximately 640 repertoires, and some 10 million of these chains were shared by at least two donors. To remove PCR and sequencing errors, raw reads were error-corrected and collapsed into unique sequences using a nearest-neighbor algorithm that merged closely related sequences. Alignment of CDR3 sequences to IMGT reference sequences was used to assign V, D and J gene segments. For a sequence to be retained, at least a six-nucleotide match to both a V gene segment and a J gene segment was required. Rearrangements were classified as productive when the CDR3 lacked stop codons and remained in frame with V and J, and all other rearrangements were classified as non-productive. CDR3 was defined according to IMGT convention as the region running from the second conserved V-encoded cysteine to the conserved J-encoded phenylalanine. The earlier analysis of 500 to 650 of the donors excluded any sequence lacking an unambiguous match to a single V gene segment. In an earlier analysis of approximately 560 of the donors, a V segment was called functional when productive rearrangements were above 56.7%, and segregating when the standard deviation between donors exceeded 5%. A statistical classification framework was built to diagnose cytomegalovirus status from the catalog of TCR beta chain sequences. In a later analysis, TCR nucleotide sequences were compared against IMGT/GENE-DB human TR gene sequences so that V and J genes could be assigned. In a later analysis, CDR3 sequences and most-parsimonious VDJ recombination scenarios were assigned using the TCRdist pipeline. In a later analysis, each TCR beta chain was defined by its CDR3 amino acid sequence together with its V-gene family, and reads without a unique V-gene family were excluded. As a way to deal with suspected cross-contamination and a sequencing artifact, a later analysis dropped 592 nucleotide sequences that were highly shared and had low generation probability. In a later analysis, a clonal expansion index was calculated for each public chain from normalized within-repertoire ranks of inferred template counts. A later analysis computed generation probabilities with a VDJ recombination model fitted to out-of-frame rearrangements, and checked the results against IGoR. In a later analysis, TCR-TCR, TCR-HLA and TCR-CMV co-occurrence was scored with hypergeometric tests, and a repertoire-size bias correction was applied to TCR pairs. False discovery rates were estimated in a later analysis by permuting HLA or CMV assignments 20 times. In a later analysis, co-occurring TCRs were grouped using DBSCAN, and TCRdist sequence similarity was added for clustering within HLA-allele-positive subsets. Co-occurrence clustering excluded repertoires with fewer than 30,000 or more than 120,000 public chains, plus five with anomalous nucleotide sharing. TCRdb carries this immuneACCESS record with in-frame sequences only. Its versions omit some clonotypes, under half of them owing to an unresolved V gene in the studies checked, with the rest unexplained. V and J calls and clone size are as listed in that table; D and trimming were resolved from the DNA. Across this sample there are 100,000 to 150,000 clones, with about 73% seen only once. The ten largest clones represent more than 2% of the sample.

About this clone itself: Its antigen is unknown. Base qualities were left out, and no much larger clone turns up one base away.

The cohort comprised around 700 healthy bone marrow donors. Cohort members were all nominally healthy when sampled, although unrecorded immune exposures were likely present. The donor was CMV seropositive and belonged to the group of more than 250 seropositive cohort members. Every donor gave a peripheral blood sample, and the peripheral blood mononuclear cells from that sample were used for TCR beta sequencing. Genomic DNA extraction from the blood cell samples was performed with the Qiagen DNeasy Blood Extraction Kit. The receptor chain draws on TRBV18 and TRBJ1-6, with a weak D call of TRBD1 (5 bases match). The TCR was taken from a woman aged 40 to 55 in good health and CMV-seropositive. The sample was PBMCs. The CDR3 reads as follows: CASSPYRYNSPLHF. The nucleotide sequence is given as TGTGCCAGCTCACCCTACAGGTATAATTCACCCCTCCACTTT.